What follows are 22 T cell receptor beta chains derived from one specimen sequenced in a study of PD-1 blockade in mismatch repair-deficient tumors. Method: immunoSEQ multiplex PCR; TCRdb's copy keeps in-frame clones and lacks some. The sample lists about 84,000 clones, over 70% occurring once. The source was peripheral blood, collected 12 weeks after starting pembrolizumab. These receptors were taken from an adult with mismatch repair-deficient cancer.

The rearrangement uses TRBV6-6 and TRBJ1-1; no clear D gene. V was pared by 0 bases and J by 3 bases, with 11 bases between. The germline CDR1 and CDR2 sequences are MNHNY and SVGAGI (reference sequence). The CDR3 runs 15 residues. The CDR3 region has the DNA TGTGCCAGCAGTTACTCGATAGCGGGAGACACTGAAGCTTTCTTT. The encoded protein is CASSYSIAGDTEAFF.

Regarding this clone: Its ends do not fully match the called genes, so a read error is possible. V is TRBV7-7 and J is TRBJ2-5, with D tentatively TRBD1 (6 bases). Germline V lookup: CDR1 SSHAT, CDR2 FNYEAQ (reference sequence). The CDR3 length is 15 residues. The CDR3 DNA follows: TGTGCTAGCAGCTTAAACCCAGGGGACCAAGAGACCCAGTACTTC. Residues: CASSLNPGDQETQYF.

The chain couples TRBV5-1 to TRBJ1-1; D perhaps matches TRBD1 (5 bases). V dropped 2 bases and J dropped 0 bases, with 14 bases sitting between them. This CDR3 spans 16 amino acids. Germline CDR1 and CDR2: SGHRS and YFSETQ. DNA of the CDR3: TGCGCCAGCAGCTTATCGGGACCAACCGTGAACACTGAAGCTTTCTTT. It translates to CASSLSGPTVNTEAFF. The whole variable domain, filled in from reference TRBV5-1 and TRBJ1-1, reads KAGVTQTPRYLIKTRGQQVTLSCSPISGHRSVSWYQQTPGQGLQFLFEYFSETQRNKGNFPGRFSGRQFSNSRSEMNVSTLELGDSALYLCASSLSGPTVNTEAFFGQGTRLTVV.

This rearrangement joins TRBV27 to TRBJ2-1, with 9 positions matching TRBD2. This CDR3 has 17 amino acids. Germline assignment: CDR1 MNHEY and CDR2 SMNVEV (reference sequence). V was clipped by 7 bases and J by 0 bases; unmatched bases: 10. The CDR3 DNA follows: TGTGCCAGCATAGGTCCTAGCGGGGTAAGCTCCTACAATGAGCAGTTCTTC. This gives the protein CASIGPSGVSSYNEQFF.

Notes on this clone: The DNA is omitted, as the CDR3 cannot be located on it reliably, and the CDR3 follows TCRdb's listing. The CDR3 sequence: CASSSVPGGGEKLFF. This chain connects TRBV19 to TRBJ1-4; the table's D call TRBD1 went unverified against the DNA. The CDR3 numbers 15 amino acids, ends counted. Germline V gene data show CDR1 as LNHDA and CDR2 as SQIVND (reference sequence).

This rearrangement joins TRBV7-9 to TRBJ1-5; 8 nucleotides match TRBD1. The CDR3 runs 12 residues. The ends lost 4 bases at V and 8 bases at J; junction bases unmatched: 1. CDR1 and CDR2 from the germline V gene are SEHNR and FQNEAQ (reference sequence). The CDR3 DNA reads as TGTGCCAGCAGCTCGGACAGGGAGCCCCAGCATTTT. Amino acids: CASSSDREPQHF.

The chain recombines TRBV28 with TRBJ1-5; D remains ambiguous. The CDR3 runs to 14 residues. CDR1 is MDHEN, CDR2 SYDVKM, per germline. V was clipped by 5 bases and J by 9 bases, with 17 bases between them. The CDR3 coding sequence is TGTGCCAGCAGTGACGGAACCGAGGTTCGGCCCCAGCATTTT. Translated: CASSDGTEVRPQHF.

This clone was counted a few times. CDR3 sequence (DNA): TGTGCCAGCAGCACCGAGCGCGGGGTGTACGAGCAGTACTTC. Translating gives CASSTERGVYEQYF. V usage is TRBV11-2 and J usage is TRBJ2-7; tentatively, D is TRBD2 (6 bases). V lost 5 bases to trimming and J lost 4 bases, with 15 bases between them. The CDR3 is made up of 14 amino acids. CDR1 SGHAT and CDR2 FQNNGV come from the germline V gene.

This sequence joins TRBV27 and TRBJ1-2; the match to TRBD1 covers 8 bases. Germline trimming cut 5 bases from V and 3 bases from J; bases unmatched to any gene: 11. There are 16 residues in the CDR3. Germline CDR1 reads MNHEY; CDR2 reads SMNVEV (reference sequence). The CDR3: CASSPKSGGAYYGYTF. The CDR3, as DNA: TGTGCCAGCAGTCCGAAATCAGGGGGCGCTTACTATGGCTACACCTTC.

The chain combines TRBV5-4 with TRBJ2-2; D is perhaps TRBD1 (6 bases). V was trimmed by 2 bases and J by 0 bases, leaving 11 bases between them. Germline-derived CDR1 and CDR2 are SGHNT and YYREEE (reference sequence). The CDR3 is 16 residues long. The CDR3 DNA reads TGTGCCAGCAGCTTATACAGGGCTCCGAACACCGGGGAGCTGTTTTTT. Protein sequence: CASSLYRAPNTGELFF.

V gene TRBV29-1 combines with J gene TRBJ1-1; no definite D call. This CDR3 is built from 13 residues. Looked up from germline, CDR1 is SQVTM and CDR2 is ANQGSEA. V was clipped by 7 bases and J by 1 base, with 13 bases between them. Here the CDR3 reads CSAAGGGNTEAFF. In nucleotides, the CDR3 is TGCAGCGCAGCGGGAGGAGGGAACACTGAAGCTTTCTTT.

CDR3 DNA: TGCAGCGTTGTCGCAGGGGCCTCCTACGAGCAGTACTTC. This codes for CSVVAGASYEQYF. The chain has TRBV29-1 and TRBJ2-5; D possibly corresponds to TRBD1 (6 bases). The DNA end lines up better with TRBJ2-7; the J call may be wrong. This CDR3 is built from 13 residues. Germline values: CDR1 SQVTM, CDR2 ANQGSEA.

CDR3 DNA sequence: TGCAGCGTTTCACTGGATCACGAGCAGTACTTC. Translating it yields CSVSLDHEQYF. This sequence joins TRBV29-1 and TRBJ2-7; no firm D call. CDR3 length: 11 amino acids. V lost 5 bases to trimming and J lost 5 bases, with 10 bases between them. Germline loops: CDR1 SQVTM, CDR2 ANQGSEA.

J is TRBJ1-2 and V is TRBV30; no clear D. Germline V gives CDR1 GTSNPN, CDR2 SVGIG (reference sequence). V lost 3 bases to trimming and J lost 3 bases, with 11 bases between them. CDR3 length: 13 residues. Here the CDR3 reads CAWSDTVDYGYTF. Here the CDR3 DNA reads TGTGCCTGGAGCGACACAGTGGACTATGGCTACACCTTC.

This chain links TRBV11-2 with TRBJ2-3; D unclear. The CDR3 sequence is 14 residues long. Trimming stripped 3 bases from V and 1 base from J, with 8 bases between. CDR1 is SGHAT, CDR2 FQNNGV, per germline. This CDR3 is CASSFFGGTDTQYF. CDR3 in DNA: TGTGCCAGCAGCTTTTTTGGCGGCACAGATACGCAGTATTTT.

The CDR3 DNA reads TGTGCCAGTAGGGCCGGGCTCCGGAACATGGGTATGACAGATACGCAGTATTTT. As protein: CASRAGLRNMGMTDTQYF. The chain links TRBV19 to TRBJ2-3; D not certain. Trimming pared 6 bases from V and 3 bases from J, leaving 25 bases between. Per germline, CDR1 LNHDA and CDR2 SQIVND (reference sequence). The CDR3 has 18 residues. Filled out from reference TRBV19 and TRBJ2-3, the complete variable domain reads DGGITQSPKYLFRKEGQNVTLSCEQNLNHDAMYWYRQDPGQGLRLIYYSQIVNDFQKGDIAEGYSVSREKKESFPLTVTSAQKNPTAFYLCASRAGLRNMGMTDTQYFGPGTRLTVL.

The chain is built from TRBV5-4 and TRBJ2-2; tentative D call: TRBD2 (6 bases). V dropped 4 bases and J dropped 2 bases, with 9 bases sitting between them. The CDR3 is made up of 14 amino acids. From germline, CDR1 is SGHNT and CDR2 YYREEE (reference sequence). CDR3: CASSPGLNTGELFF. For the CDR3, the DNA is TGTGCCAGCAGCCCGGGACTTAACACCGGGGAGCTGTTTTTT.

The chain is built from TRBV6-6 and TRBJ1-3; D gene uncertain. CDR3 length: 12 amino acids. V was trimmed by 5 bases and J by 3 bases, leaving 5 bases between them. CDR1 MNHNY and CDR2 SVGAGI come from the germline V gene (reference sequence). The CDR3 DNA sequence: TGTGCCAGCAGTAGAAATGGAAACACCATATATTTT. It codes for CASSRNGNTIYF.

This clone has just a few counts. The chain links TRBV6-5 to TRBJ1-2; D perhaps matches TRBD1 (6 bases). Trimming left V 2 bases short and J 5 bases short, with 6 bases between. CDR3 size: 12 residues. Germline loops: CDR1 MNHEY, CDR2 SVGAGI. The CDR3 region has the DNA TGTGCCAGCAGTTACCAGGGGTATGGCTACACCTTC. Encoded protein: CASSYQGYGYTF.

The rearrangement joins TRBV7-2 to TRBJ2-3, with TRBD1 matching 10 bases. V lost 5 bases, J lost 4 bases, and 9 bases stayed unmatched. Germline-derived CDR1 and CDR2 are SGHTA and FQGNSA. CDR3 length: 16 amino acids. For the CDR3, the DNA is TGTGCCAGCAGCCCGCATGGACAGGGGGGACCAGATACGCAGTATTTT. Translation: CASSPHGQGGPDTQYF.

The V gene is TRBV9, the J gene TRBJ2-3, with D perhaps given as TRBD1 or TRBD2 (5 bases each). Trimming left V 3 bases short and J 4 bases short, with 12 bases between. The CDR3 sequence is 14 residues long. CDR1 and CDR2 (germline): SGDLS, YYNGEE. The CDR3 reads CASSEGTPADTQYF. The CDR3 nucleotides read TGTGCCAGCAGCGAGGGGACGCCGGCAGATACGCAGTATTTT.

The rearrangement joins TRBV7-3 to TRBJ2-1; 8 nucleotides match TRBD2. CDR3 length equals 13 residues. Germline CDR1 and CDR2: SGHTA and FQGTGA. The junction had 4 bases not matched to a gene; V was cut back by 5 bases and J by 7 bases. This CDR3 is CASSTLAGNEQFF. The CDR3 DNA follows: TGTGCCAGCAGCACCTTAGCGGGAAATGAGCAGTTCTTC.